Included here is one TCR beta chain sequence, with context. The data are from a study of blood T cell repertoires in COVID-19. Study overall: Sources were T cells, B-cell-depleted T cells, or PBMCs; the material itself was cDNA or gDNA.

Assay: immunoSEQ multiplex PCR; the TCRdb copy retains only in-frame clones and omits some. The table shows 250,000 to 350,000 clones, with 80% to 90% occurring only once. Per germline, CDR1 SGHDT and CDR2 YYEEEE. V gave up 1 base and J gave up 2 bases, with 7 bases separating them. This CDR3 spans 14 amino acids. The receptor's source is a woman aged 18-30 years who had recovered from COVID-19. The genes are TRBV5-6 and TRBJ1-3; D is unclear. Sequencing used PBMCs or T cells enriched from blood (not recorded which). The CDR3: CASSLSLTGNTIYF. The CDR3 DNA follows: TGTGCCAGCAGCTTGTCCTTAACTGGAAACACCATATATTTT.